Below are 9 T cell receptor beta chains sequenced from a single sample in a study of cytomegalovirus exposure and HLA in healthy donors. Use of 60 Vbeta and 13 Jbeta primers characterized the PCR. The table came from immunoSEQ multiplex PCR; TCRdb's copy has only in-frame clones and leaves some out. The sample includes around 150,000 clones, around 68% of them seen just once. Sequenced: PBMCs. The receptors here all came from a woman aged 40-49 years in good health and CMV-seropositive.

CDR3 sequence (DNA): TGTGCCAGCAGTTACTCTACTAGCGGGACAGATACGCAGTATTTT. It codes for CASSYSTSGTDTQYF. The chain carries TRBV6-5 and TRBJ2-3; 9 bases line up with TRBD2. V lost 0 bases and J lost 3; bases outside the gene matches: 1. The CDR3 contains 15 residues. Germline assignment: CDR1 MNHEY and CDR2 SVGAGI.

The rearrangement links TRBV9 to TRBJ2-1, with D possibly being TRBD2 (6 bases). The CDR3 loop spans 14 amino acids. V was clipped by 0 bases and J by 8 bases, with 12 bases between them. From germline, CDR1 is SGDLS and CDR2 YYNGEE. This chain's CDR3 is CASSVETRFDEQFF. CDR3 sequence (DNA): TGTGCCAGCAGCGTAGAGACTAGATTCGATGAGCAGTTCTTC. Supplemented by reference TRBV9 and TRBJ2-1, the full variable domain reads DSGVTQTPKHLITATGQRVTLRCSPRSGDLSVYWYQQSLDQGLQFLIQYYNGEERAKGNILERFSAQQFPDLHSELNLSSLELGDSALYFCASSVETRFDEQFFGPGTRLTVL.

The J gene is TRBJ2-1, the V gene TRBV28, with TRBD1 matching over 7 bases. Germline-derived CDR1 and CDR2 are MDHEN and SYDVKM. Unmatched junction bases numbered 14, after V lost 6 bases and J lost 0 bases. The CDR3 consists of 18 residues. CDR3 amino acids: CASSLPRGQASSYNEQFF. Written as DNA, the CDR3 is TGTGCCAGCAGCCTCCCCCGAGGACAGGCCAGCTCCTACAATGAGCAGTTCTTC.

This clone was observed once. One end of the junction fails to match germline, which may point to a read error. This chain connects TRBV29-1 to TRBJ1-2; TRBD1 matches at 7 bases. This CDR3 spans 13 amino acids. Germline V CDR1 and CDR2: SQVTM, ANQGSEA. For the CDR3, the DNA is TGCAGCGTTTCCCCCGGGACAGACTATGGCTACCCCTTC. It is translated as CSVSPGTDYGYPF.

In DNA, the CDR3 is TGCAGCGTTGATTACGCCGGGGATGCTGAAGCTTTCTTT. The encoded protein is CSVDYAGDAEAFF. The chain recombines TRBV29-1 with TRBJ1-1; D is ambiguous. Trimming left V 3 bases short and J 6 bases short, with 14 bases between. This CDR3 spans 13 amino acids. Germline values: CDR1 SQVTM, CDR2 ANQGSEA. The full variable domain, its missing parts supplied by reference TRBV29-1 and TRBJ1-1, is SAVISQKPSRDICQRGTSLTIQCQVDSQVTMMFWYRQQPGQSLTLIATANQGSEATYESGFVIDKFPISRPNLTFSTLTVSNMSPEDSSIYLCSVDYAGDAEAFFGQGTRLTVV.

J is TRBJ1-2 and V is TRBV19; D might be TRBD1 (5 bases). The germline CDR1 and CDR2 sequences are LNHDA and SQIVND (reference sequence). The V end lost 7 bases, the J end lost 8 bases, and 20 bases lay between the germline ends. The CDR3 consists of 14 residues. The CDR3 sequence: CASISNRQGGGYTF. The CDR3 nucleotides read TGTGCCAGTATCTCCAACCGGCAGGGTGGGGGCTACACCTTC.

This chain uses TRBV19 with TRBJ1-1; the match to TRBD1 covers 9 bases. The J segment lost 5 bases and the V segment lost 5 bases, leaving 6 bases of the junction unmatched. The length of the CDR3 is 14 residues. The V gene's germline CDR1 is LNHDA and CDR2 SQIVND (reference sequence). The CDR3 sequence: CASSPRGQGTEAFF. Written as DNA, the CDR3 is TGTGCCAGTAGTCCCCGGGGACAGGGAACTGAAGCTTTCTTT. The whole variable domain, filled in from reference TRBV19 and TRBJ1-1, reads DGGITQSPKYLFRKEGQNVTLSCEQNLNHDAMYWYRQDPGQGLRLIYYSQIVNDFQKGDIAEGYSVSREKKESFPLTVTSAQKNPTAFYLCASSPRGQGTEAFFGQGTRLTVV.

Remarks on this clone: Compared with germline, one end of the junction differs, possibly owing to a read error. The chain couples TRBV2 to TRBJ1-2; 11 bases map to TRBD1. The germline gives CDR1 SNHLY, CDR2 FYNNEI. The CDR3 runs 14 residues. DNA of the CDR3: TGTGCCAGCAGTGAGTCCCCTCGGACAGGGGGCTACGCCTTC. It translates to CASSESPRTGGYAF.

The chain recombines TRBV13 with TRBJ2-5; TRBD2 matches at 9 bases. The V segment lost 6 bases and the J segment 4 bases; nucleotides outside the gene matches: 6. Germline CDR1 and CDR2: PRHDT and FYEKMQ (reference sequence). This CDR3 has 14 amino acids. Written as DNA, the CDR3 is TGTGCCAGCAGTAGCGGGAGAATCTCAGAGACCCAGTACTTC. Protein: CASSSGRISETQYF.